These 30 T cell receptor beta chains originate from one sample sequenced in a study of post-analysis software for immune sequencing data. General study results and limits: Higher frequency in patients than in controls was seen for about 5 TRBV segments, with TRBV5-6, TRBV5-1 and TRBV20-1 among them.

Tagging with unique molecular identifiers was a feature of the TCR beta cDNA libraries. Each CDR3 protein gets one entry after TCRdb re-called the PCR reads with MiXCR. The data hold approximately 770,000 distinct CDR3 sequences, with 35% to 55% observed a single time. Their cognate antigens are unknown. Sequenced input: blood. These receptors all stem from a girl aged 10 to 17 with multiple sclerosis.

J is TRBJ2-3 and V is TRBV29-1; 7 bases line up with TRBD2. The CDR3 is 11 amino acids. Germline values: CDR1 SQVTM, CDR2 ANQGSEA. The ends lost 7 bases at V and 6 bases at J; junction bases unmatched: 4. This chain's CDR3 is CSGDYLDTQYF. The CDR3 DNA sequence: TGCAGCGGGGACTATCTGGATACGCAGTATTTT.

The chain combines TRBV5-1 with TRBJ2-3, with D perhaps TRBD2 (5 bases). The CDR3 sequence is 13 residues long. The V end was cut by 2 bases, the J end by 6 bases, with 10 bases between. Germline loops: CDR1 SGHRS, CDR2 YFSETQ. CDR3 loop: CASSFEGLDTQYF. CDR3 sequence (DNA): TGCGCCAGCAGCTTCGAGGGCCTGGATACGCAGTATTTT.

The V gene is TRBV5-1, the J gene TRBJ2-7; TRBD2 might be the D (6 bases). The CDR3 spans 13 residues. In germline, CDR1 is SGHRS, CDR2 YFSETQ. V was trimmed by 5 bases and J by 2 bases, leaving 11 bases between them. The chain's CDR3 is CASRSGVTYEQYF. DNA for the CDR3: TGCGCCAGCAGGTCGGGAGTCACCTACGAGCAGTACTTC.

The V gene is TRBV24-1, the J gene TRBJ2-7; perhaps TRBD2 as D (5 bases). The J call is in doubt because the DNA end fits TRBJ2-5 better. CDR1 is KGHDR, CDR2 SFDVKD, per germline. The CDR3 is 15 residues long. In DNA, the CDR3 is TGTGCCACCAGCAAGACAATAGGACTCCAAGAGACCCAGTACTTC. Translation gives CATSKTIGLQETQYF.

The rearrangement links TRBV9 to TRBJ2-2; D is undetermined. The germline V and J ends were trimmed by 4 bases and 1 base, with 11 bases remaining between them. The CDR3 is 15 residues long. Germline V lookup: CDR1 SGDLS, CDR2 YYNGEE. The chain's CDR3 is CASSHRLGNTGELFF. The CDR3 DNA follows: TGTGCCAGCAGCCATCGGCTGGGGAACACCGGGGAGCTGTTTTTT.

The gene calls are TRBV15 and TRBJ1-5; the D is unclear. The CDR3 length is 13 residues. Germline loops: CDR1 LNHNV, CDR2 YYDKDF (reference sequence). Deletions cut 8 bases from V and 5 bases from J, with 13 bases between. CDR3 residues: CATGKEGYQPQHF. The CDR3 region has the DNA TGTGCCACCGGAAAGGAGGGCTATCAGCCCCAGCATTTT.

The rearrangement joins TRBV5-1 to TRBJ1-1; D might be TRBD1 (6 bases). Per germline, CDR1 SGHRS and CDR2 YFSETQ. This CDR3 contains 19 residues. The V gene lost 4 bases and the J gene lost 0 bases, with 25 bases spanning the gap. The CDR3 DNA reads TGCGCCAGCAGCCCCCGCCCCCGACAGGTCTCGGGGGTGAACACTGAAGCTTTCTTT. Translating it yields CASSPRPRQVSGVNTEAFF.

V gene TRBV7-9 combines with J gene TRBJ2-4; D is unresolved. V was trimmed by 5 bases and J by 8 bases, leaving 16 bases between them. The CDR3 contains 14 residues. Looked up from germline, CDR1 is SEHNR and CDR2 is FQNEAQ (reference sequence). The CDR3 sequence: CASSLRANSDIQYF. The CDR3 nucleotides are TGTGCCAGCAGCCTCCGGGCCAATTCGGACATTCAGTACTTC.

This clonotype has only a few counts. The chain recombines TRBV7-9 with TRBJ2-3; D tentatively reads TRBD1 or TRBD2 (5 bases each). CDR3 length: 15 residues. The ends were cut back, 4 bases at V and 6 bases at J, with 17 bases in the middle. CDR1 and CDR2 from the germline V gene are SEHNR and FQNEAQ (reference sequence). DNA for the CDR3: TGTGCCAGCAGCTCACGGGACGGTCCGGGGGATACGCAGTATTTT. It specifies CASSSRDGPGDTQYF.

This clonotype turned up a few times. The V and J genes are TRBV20-1 and TRBJ2-1, with D maybe TRBD2 (5 bases). The CDR3 extends over 14 amino acids. Germline V gives CDR1 DFQATT, CDR2 SNEGSKA (reference sequence). In DNA, the CDR3 is TGCAGGCCAGAAGGAGCGGCTGGCTACAATGAGCAGTTCTTC. Translation: CRPEGAAGYNEQFF.

The chain is built from TRBV7-9 and TRBJ2-3; 12 nucleotides match TRBD2. Trimming removed 5 bases from V and 4 bases from J; junction bases left unmatched: 7. Germline V CDR1 and CDR2: SEHNR, FQNEAQ (reference sequence). This CDR3 spans 16 amino acids. Here the CDR3 DNA reads TGTGCCAGCAGCCCCGTGACTAGCGGGAGAGCAGATACGCAGTATTTT. Protein sequence: CASSPVTSGRADTQYF. The full variable domain, its missing parts supplied by reference TRBV7-9 and TRBJ2-3, is DTGVSQNPRHKITKRGQNVTFRCDPISEHNRLYWYRQTLGQGPEFLTYFQNEAQLEKSRLLSDRFSAERPKGSFSTLEIQRTEQGDSAMYLCASSPVTSGRADTQYFGPGTRLTVL.

V gene TRBV4-3 combines with J gene TRBJ2-7, with 7 positions matching TRBD2. The germline V gene encodes CDR1 LGHNA and CDR2 YSLEER. J was trimmed by 2 bases and V by 0 bases; bases with no gene match: 7. The CDR3 consists of 16 residues. The CDR3 region is CASSQDRSGVTYEQYF. CDR3 sequence (DNA): TGCGCCAGCAGCCAAGATCGAAGCGGGGTTACCTACGAGCAGTACTTC.

This clonotype was detected a few times. The chain has TRBV6-6 and TRBJ2-7; D unclear. This CDR3 has 14 amino acids. The germline V gene encodes CDR1 MNHNY and CDR2 SVGAGI (reference sequence). V lost 7 bases and J lost 2, with 15 bases in between. CDR3 nucleotides: TGTGCCAGCAAACAGCTAGTGGGTGCCTACGAGCAGTACTTC. The encoded protein is CASKQLVGAYEQYF.

This chain links TRBV7-9 with TRBJ2-7, with 10 bases fitting TRBD1. This CDR3 comprises 18 residues. V dropped 5 bases and J dropped 3; count of bases not matched to a gene: 16. Germline-derived CDR1 and CDR2 are SEHNR and FQNEAQ (reference sequence). The CDR3 loop reads CASSPTSPGQGFIYEQYF. CDR3 nucleotides: TGTGCCAGCAGCCCTACTAGCCCGGGACAGGGGTTCATCTACGAGCAGTACTTC.

The J gene is TRBJ2-1, the V gene TRBV7-6; 11 nucleotides match TRBD2. The V gene's germline CDR1 is SGHVS and CDR2 FNYEAQ. V shed 7 bases, J shed 2 bases, and the junction held 4 bases outside the gene matches. This CDR3 comprises 15 residues. The CDR3: CASTEGLAAYNEQFF. Written as DNA, the CDR3 is TGTGCCAGCACCGAGGGACTAGCGGCCTACAATGAGCAGTTCTTC.

The J gene is TRBJ2-5, the V gene TRBV5-6; D might be TRBD2 (6 bases). The V end was cut by 0 bases, the J end by 1 base, with 13 bases between. The CDR3 extends over 16 amino acids. Germline lookup yields CDR1 SGHDT and CDR2 YYEEEE. The CDR3 here is CASSLAFGGPQETQYF. In DNA form, the CDR3 reads TGTGCCAGCAGCTTGGCCTTCGGGGGACCCCAAGAGACCCAGTACTTC.

The CDR3 sequence is CASSLGGGMGDGYTF. In nucleotides, the CDR3 is TGCGCCAGCAGCTTGGGCGGGGGAATGGGTGATGGCTACACCTTC. J is TRBJ1-2 and V is TRBV5-1; possibly TRBD1 for D (5 bases). Between the trimmed V and J ends, which lost 0 bases and 6 bases, there was a span of 15 bases. This CDR3 has 15 amino acids. CDR1 is SGHRS and CDR2 is YFSETQ in the germline V gene.

V and J are TRBV29-1 and TRBJ2-5, with 13 bases lining up with TRBD2. The germline gives CDR1 SQVTM, CDR2 ANQGSEA. The CDR3 is made up of 16 amino acids. The CDR3 DNA follows: TGCGGCGCCCATGGCCCCGGACTAGCGGGAGTGGAGACCCAGTACTTC. Its protein product is CGAHGPGLAGVETQYF. Combining the CDR3 with reference TRBV29-1 and TRBJ2-5 gives the whole variable domain SAVISQKPSRDICQRGTSLTIQCQVDSQVTMMFWYRQQPGQSLTLIATANQGSEATYESGFVIDKFPISRPNLTFSTLTVSNMSPEDSSIYLCGAHGPGLAGVETQYFGPGTRLLVL.

The chain employs TRBV6-2 or TRBV6-3 and TRBJ2-7; the D is unclear. Trimming left V 7 bases short and J 4 bases short, with 8 bases between. Germline CDR1 MNHEY, CDR2 SVGEGT. This CDR3 has 11 amino acids. CDR3 DNA sequence: TGTGCCAGCACATCTGATTACGAGCAGTACTTC. Amino acid sequence: CASTSDYEQYF.

The chain employs TRBV7-3 and TRBJ2-1; D is tentatively TRBD1 or TRBD2 (7 bases each). CDR1 and CDR2 (germline): SGHTA, FQGTGA. CDR3 length: 15 residues. V shed 5 bases and J shed 7 bases, with 18 bases lying between them. Written as DNA, the CDR3 is TGTGCCAGCAGCCCCCAGGGGGGGGCGAGGAATGAGCAGTTCTTC. Encoded protein: CASSPQGGARNEQFF. The whole variable domain, filled in from reference TRBV7-3 and TRBJ2-1, reads GAGVSQTPSNKVTEKGKYVELRCDPISGHTALYWYRQSLGQGPEFLIYFQGTGAADDSGLPNDRFFAVRPEGSVSTLKIQRTERGDSAVYLCASSPQGGARNEQFFGPGTRLTVL.

The chain uses TRBV20-1 and TRBJ2-5; 10 nucleotides agree with TRBD2. This CDR3 has 16 amino acids. Trimming cost V 5 bases and J 5 bases; bases outside gene matches: 14. CDR1 and CDR2 (germline): DFQATT, SNEGSKA (reference sequence). This chain's CDR3 is CSALSGASGRRETQYF. CDR3 coding DNA: TGCAGTGCTCTTTCGGGGGCTAGCGGGAGACGGGAGACCCAGTACTTC.

The gene calls are TRBV20-1 and TRBJ1-2; 8 bases agree with TRBD1. The CDR3 spans 14 residues. With 5 bases clipped from V and 5 bases from J, the junction kept 10 bases outside the gene matches. Germline CDR1 DFQATT, CDR2 SNEGSKA (reference sequence). The CDR3 sequence: CSAAGQGGRYGYTF. CDR3 DNA sequence: TGCAGTGCTGCTGGACAGGGCGGAAGATATGGCTACACCTTC.

The chain joins TRBV9 to TRBJ2-1; D is perhaps TRBD2 (5 bases). Trimming removed 7 bases from V and 5 bases from J, with 16 bases in between. From germline, CDR1 is SGDLS and CDR2 YYNGEE. The CDR3 spans 14 residues. DNA of the CDR3: TGTGCCAGCGGAGGTCAAATTAAAGACAATGAGCAGTTCTTC. It translates to CASGGQIKDNEQFF.

The V call is TRBV5-1, the J call TRBJ1-4; D unclear. The germline gives CDR1 SGHRS, CDR2 YFSETQ. The CDR3 covers 15 residues. V lost 4 bases to trimming and J lost 8 bases, with 18 bases between them. Written as DNA, the CDR3 is TGCGCCAGCAGCCTGGAGACGCCGACTAGGGAAAAACTGTTTTTT. This gives the protein CASSLETPTREKLFF. Complete variable domain (other parts from reference TRBV5-1 and TRBJ1-4): KAGVTQTPRYLIKTRGQQVTLSCSPISGHRSVSWYQQTPGQGLQFLFEYFSETQRNKGNFPGRFSGRQFSNSRSEMNVSTLELGDSALYLCASSLETPTREKLFFGSGTQLSVL.

This clonotype was observed a handful of times. CDR3 DNA sequence: TGTGCCAGCAGGCGGGAGGATACGCAGTATTTT. Translating gives CASRREDTQYF. V and J are TRBV28 and TRBJ2-3; 7 bases map to TRBD2. Per germline, CDR1 MDHEN and CDR2 SYDVKM. With V trimmed by 6 bases and J by 6 bases, 0 bases remained unmatched. This CDR3 region has 11 residues.

V and J are TRBV7-2 and TRBJ2-1; 10 bases are a match to TRBD2. This CDR3 has 15 amino acids. Germline values: CDR1 SGHTA, CDR2 FQGNSA. Germline trimming cut 5 bases from V and 3 bases from J; bases unmatched to any gene: 4. CDR3 residues: CASSRTSGFYNEQFF. DNA for the CDR3: TGTGCCAGCAGCAGGACTAGCGGATTCTACAATGAGCAGTTCTTC.

The CDR3, as DNA: TGTGCCTGGAGTGTAGCCCGGACTAGCGGGAGAGATACGCAGTATTTT. It codes for CAWSVARTSGRDTQYF. This rearrangement joins TRBV30 to TRBJ2-3, with TRBD2 identical over 13 bases. The germline CDR1 and CDR2 sequences are GTSNPN and SVGIG (reference sequence). V trimming: 0 bases; J trimming: 5 bases; junction bases outside the gene matches: 5. The length of the CDR3 is 16 residues.

J is TRBJ2-5 and V is TRBV7-8; possibly TRBD2 for D (6 bases). Germline V CDR1 and CDR2: SGHVS, FQNEAQ. V lost 2 bases, J lost 3 bases, and 13 bases lay in between. CDR3 length: 15 amino acids. The DNA for the CDR3 is TGTGCCAGCAGCTTATGGAGGGTGAAGGAAGAGACCCAGTACTTC. Protein: CASSLWRVKEETQYF.

J is TRBJ2-4 and V is TRBV29-1; D is perhaps TRBD2 (6 bases). Germline V gives CDR1 SQVTM, CDR2 ANQGSEA. V gave up 3 bases and J gave up 8 bases, with 23 bases separating them. This CDR3 comprises 16 residues. CDR3 residues: CSVETAGALPGYIQYF. CDR3 coding DNA: TGCAGCGTTGAGACAGCGGGCGCGCTCCCGGGCTACATTCAGTACTTC.

This clonotype was detected only a few times. The chain links TRBV12-3 or TRBV12-4 to TRBJ2-1; D gene ambiguous. This CDR3 has 13 amino acids. Trimming removed 8 bases from V and 9 bases from J, with 17 bases in between. The CDR3 here is CASGRKQMSEQFF. Written as DNA, the CDR3 is TGTGCCAGCGGCCGCAAACAAATGAGTGAGCAGTTCTTC.